This T cell receptor beta chain was obtained from a study of OX40 agonist ivuxolimab in advanced cancers. The overall study: Checkpoint inhibitors had been given previously to 40% of patients.

Produced via immunoSEQ multiplex PCR; TCRdb's table is partial and in-frame only. The sample has some 68,000 clones, about nine tenths seen once. In regard to this clone: Its target is unknown.

This CDR3 spans 17 amino acids. Trimming left V 5 bases short and J 3 bases short, with 20 bases between. Germline loops: CDR1 SNHLY, CDR2 FYNNEI. The study's findings and limits: Some nonresponders additionally presented with little normalized T-cell clonal expansion.

The origin of this receptor is an adult with an advanced solid tumor such as melanoma, head and neck, liver or kidney cancer. The sample consisted of CD4+ or CD8+ T cells sorted from blood, taken in a trial of the OX40 agonist ivuxolimab. V and J are TRBV2 and TRBJ1-5; D remains ambiguous. The CDR3 bases are TGTGCCAGCAGTAAGGAGATATCCACACGGAACAATCAGCCCCAGCATTTT. Amino acid sequence: CASSKEISTRNNQPQHF.